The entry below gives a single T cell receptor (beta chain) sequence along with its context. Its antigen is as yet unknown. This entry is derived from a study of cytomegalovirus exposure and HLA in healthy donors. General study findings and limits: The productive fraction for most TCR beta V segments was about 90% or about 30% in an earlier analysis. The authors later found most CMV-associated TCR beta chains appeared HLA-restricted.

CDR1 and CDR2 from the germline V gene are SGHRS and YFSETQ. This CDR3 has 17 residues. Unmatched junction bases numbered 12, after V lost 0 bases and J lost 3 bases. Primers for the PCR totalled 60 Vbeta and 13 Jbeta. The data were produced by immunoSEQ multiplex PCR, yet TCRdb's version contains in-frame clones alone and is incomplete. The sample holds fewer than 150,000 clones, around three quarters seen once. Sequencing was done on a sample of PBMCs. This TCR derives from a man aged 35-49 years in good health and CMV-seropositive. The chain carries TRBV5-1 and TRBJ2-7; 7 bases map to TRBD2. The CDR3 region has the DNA TGCGCCAGCAGCTTGGCCCCCCAGGAGCGGGGCTACTACGAGCAGTACTTC. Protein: CASSLAPQERGYYEQYF.